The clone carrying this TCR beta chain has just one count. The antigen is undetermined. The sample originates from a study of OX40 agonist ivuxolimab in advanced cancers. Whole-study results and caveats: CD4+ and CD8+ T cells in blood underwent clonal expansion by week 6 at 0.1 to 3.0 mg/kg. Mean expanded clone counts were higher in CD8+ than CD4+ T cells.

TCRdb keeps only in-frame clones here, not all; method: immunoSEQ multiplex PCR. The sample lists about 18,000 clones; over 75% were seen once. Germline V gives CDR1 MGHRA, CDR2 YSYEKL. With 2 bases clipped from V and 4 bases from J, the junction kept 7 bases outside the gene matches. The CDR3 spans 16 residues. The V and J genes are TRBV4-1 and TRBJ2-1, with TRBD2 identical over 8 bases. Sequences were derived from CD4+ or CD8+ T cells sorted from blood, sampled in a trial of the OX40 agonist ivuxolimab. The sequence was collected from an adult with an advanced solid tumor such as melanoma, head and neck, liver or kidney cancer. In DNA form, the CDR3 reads TGCGCCAGCAGCCAATCTGGACTAGCCAAGTACAATGAGCAGTTCTTC. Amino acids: CASSQSGLAKYNEQFF.